This TCR beta chain was identified during a study of blood T cell repertoires in COVID-19. TCRdb keeps only in-frame clones here, not all; method: immunoSEQ multiplex PCR. Of 100,000 to 150,000 clones listed, 85% are singletons. Germline V gene data show CDR1 as SGHAT and CDR2 as FQNNGV. The ends lost 2 bases at V and 2 bases at J; junction bases unmatched: 7. The CDR3 length is 16 residues. Source material: peripheral blood. This clonotype originated in an elderly man with active or convalescent COVID-19. This chain joins TRBV11-2 and TRBJ2-5, with TRBD1 matching 8 bases. This CDR3 reads CASSLSQGAGQETQYF. The CDR3 region has the DNA TGTGCCAGCAGCTTATCCCAGGGGGCTGGACAAGAGACCCAGTACTTC. Full variable domain (rest looked up from reference TRBV11-2 and TRBJ2-5): EAGVAQSPRYKIIEKRQSVAFWCNPISGHATLYWYQQILGQGPKLLIQFQNNGVVDDSQLPKDRFSAERLKGVDSTLKIQPAKLEDSAVYLCASSLSQGAGQETQYFGPGTRLLVL.